This T cell receptor beta chain was documented in a study of T-cell memory formation after mild COVID-19. Study-wide findings and caveats: Within pre-infection memory, some responding clones were found, suggesting cross-reactive memory joined.

TCRdb called the 5' RACE reads again in MiXCR, with one record for every CDR3 protein. The top ten clones hold around 24% of a sample with some 130,000 distinct CDR3 sequences, roughly a quarter of them seen once. About this clonotype itself: Its cognate antigen is unknown.

V shed 7 bases and J shed 10 bases, with 14 bases lying between them. Germline V CDR1 and CDR2: LGHNT, FRNRAP. This CDR3 comprises 13 residues. This clonotype originated in an adult woman who had mild COVID-19 (a few samples of this study predate the infection). Cell type and time point are not known. This rearrangement joins TRBV12-5 to TRBJ1-6, with D possibly being TRBD1 (5 bases). The sample comprised PBMCs or a T cell subset sorted from them (not recorded which). CDR3 residues: CASAPPGGSPLHF. The DNA for the CDR3 is TGTGCTAGTGCCCCCCCGGGGGGATCACCCCTCCACTTT.